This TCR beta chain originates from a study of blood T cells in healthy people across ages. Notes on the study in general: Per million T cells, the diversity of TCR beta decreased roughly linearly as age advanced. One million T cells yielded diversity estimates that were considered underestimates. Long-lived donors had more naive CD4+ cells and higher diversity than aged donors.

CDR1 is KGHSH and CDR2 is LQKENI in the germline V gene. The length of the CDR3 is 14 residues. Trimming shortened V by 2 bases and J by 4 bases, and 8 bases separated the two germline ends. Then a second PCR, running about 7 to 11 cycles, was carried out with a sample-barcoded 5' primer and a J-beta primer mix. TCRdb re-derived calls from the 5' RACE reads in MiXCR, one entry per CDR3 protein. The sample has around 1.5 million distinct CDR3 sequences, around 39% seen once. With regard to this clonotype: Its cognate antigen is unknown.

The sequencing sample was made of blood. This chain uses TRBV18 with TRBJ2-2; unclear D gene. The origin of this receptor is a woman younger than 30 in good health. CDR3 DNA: TGTGCCAGCTCACCAAGGTCGGGCACCGGGGAGCTGTTTTTT. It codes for CASSPRSGTGELFF.